Each of the 31 T cell receptor beta chains below was sequenced from the same sample in a study of blood T cell repertoires in COVID-19. TCRdb's copy holds only in-frame clones and misses some; the assay was immunoSEQ multiplex PCR. The table lists over 250,000 clones, roughly 85% of them singletons. The specimen sequenced was peripheral blood. All receptors derive from a woman in her seventies with acute or convalescent COVID-19.

This clone was observed a single time. The chain uses TRBV27 and TRBJ1-1; D is possibly TRBD1 (6 bases). The CDR3 contains 13 residues. Germline V lookup: CDR1 MNHEY, CDR2 SMNVEV (reference sequence). Between the trimmed V and J ends, which lost 6 bases and 7 bases, there was a span of 15 bases. The CDR3 protein is CASRSGGRLEAFF. CDR3 nucleotide sequence: TGTGCCAGCAGGTCGGGGGGGCGGCTTGAAGCTTTCTTT.

The V call is TRBV2, the J call TRBJ1-5, with a weak D call TRBD1 (6 bases). V was trimmed by 5 bases and J by 1 base, leaving 18 bases between them. CDR1 is SNHLY and CDR2 is FYNNEI in the germline V gene. The CDR3 is 17 amino acids. The CDR3 loop is CASSQWGPGVSNQPQHF. CDR3 nucleotides: TGTGCCAGCAGTCAGTGGGGGCCAGGGGTGAGCAATCAGCCCCAGCATTTT. Together with reference TRBV2 and TRBJ1-5, the CDR3 gives the full variable domain: EPEVTQTPSHQVTQMGQEVILRCVPISNHLYFYWYRQILGQKVEFLVSFYNNEISEKSEIFDDQFSVERPDGSNFTLKIRSTKLEDSAMYFCASSQWGPGVSNQPQHFGDGTRLSIL.

CDR3 amino acids: CASSLGTGAFYEQFF. The CDR3, as DNA: TGCGCCAGCAGCCTGGGGACAGGGGCGTTCTATGAGCAGTTCTTC. The chain links TRBV5-1 to TRBJ2-1; 10 positions match TRBD1. The J segment lost 8 bases and the V segment lost 4 bases, leaving 9 bases of the junction unmatched. The CDR3 length is 15 residues. CDR1 is SGHRS, CDR2 YFSETQ, per germline.

This chain links TRBV6-5 with TRBJ2-7; D unresolved. The CDR3 contains 12 residues. Germline values: CDR1 MNHEY, CDR2 SVGAGI. V lost 9 bases and J lost 3, with 12 bases in between. In nucleotides, the CDR3 is TGTGCCAGTGGCGGAAGCCTCTACGAGCAGTACTTC. As protein: CASGGSLYEQYF.

The chain uses TRBV7-6 and TRBJ1-4; no firm D call. The V end lost 4 bases, the J end lost 7 bases, and 13 bases lay between the germline ends. CDR3 length equals 14 residues. Per the germline V gene, CDR1 is SGHVS and CDR2 is FNYEAQ. The CDR3 sequence is CASSSLSYSEKLFF. CDR3 coding DNA: TGTGCCAGCAGCTCCTTATCGTACAGTGAAAAACTGTTTTTT. Variable domain in full (rest from reference TRBV7-6 and TRBJ1-4): GAGVSQSPRYKVTKRGQDVALRCDPISGHVSLYWYRQALGQGPEFLTYFNYEAQQDKSGLPNDRFSAERPEGSISTLTIQRTEQRDSAMYRCASSSLSYSEKLFFGSGTQLSVL.

J is TRBJ1-2 and V is TRBV5-5; D possibly corresponds to TRBD1 (5 bases). This CDR3 is built from 13 residues. V lost 3 bases to trimming and J lost 6 bases, with 12 bases between them. Germline-derived CDR1 and CDR2 are SGHKS and YYEKEE (reference sequence). The CDR3 is CASSSWGVHGYTF. The CDR3, as DNA: TGTGCCAGCAGCTCATGGGGGGTTCATGGCTACACCTTC.

This chain joins TRBV6-1 and TRBJ2-7, with a tentative D call TRBD2 (6 bases). The V gene's germline CDR1 is MNHNS and CDR2 SASEGT. The CDR3 loop spans 16 amino acids. V gave up 4 bases and J gave up 3 bases, with 19 bases separating them. The CDR3 reads CASSVALPPGGYEQYF. The DNA of the CDR3 is TGTGCCAGCAGTGTAGCGCTTCCTCCCGGGGGCTACGAGCAGTACTTC.

The gene calls are TRBV19 and TRBJ2-5, with D tentatively TRBD2 (5 bases). V lost 5 bases to trimming and J lost 3 bases, with 16 bases between them. This CDR3 comprises 15 residues. Germline values: CDR1 LNHDA, CDR2 SQIVND (reference sequence). Here the CDR3 reads CASSPSGRSEETQYF. CDR3 sequence (DNA): TGTGCCAGTAGTCCCTCGGGAAGGTCAGAAGAGACCCAGTACTTC.

The CDR3 coding sequence is TGTGCCAGCAGCAAACATCCCCCCCCGCCACGACTAGCGGGGGAACACCAAGAGACCCAGTACTTC. This sequence encodes CASSKHPPPPRLAGEHQETQYF. The V and J genes are TRBV7-3 and TRBJ2-5, with 12 nucleotides matching TRBD2. With 5 bases clipped from V and 0 bases from J, the junction kept 22 bases outside the gene matches. CDR1 and CDR2 (germline): SGHTA, FQGTGA. The length of the CDR3 is 22 residues.

With respect to this clone: Other DNA variants within this sample encode the same CDR3. The chain joins TRBV19 to TRBJ1-2; maybe TRBD1 (5 bases). V dropped 5 bases and J dropped 2 bases, with 9 bases sitting between them. The CDR3 length is 13 residues. Germline V gives CDR1 LNHDA, CDR2 SQIVND (reference sequence). The CDR3 loop reads CASSFRGNYGYTF. DNA of the CDR3: TGTGCCAGTAGTTTCCGGGGGAACTATGGCTACACCTTC.

The genes are TRBV2 and TRBJ1-2; 10 bases are a match to TRBD1. The trim removed 8 bases at V and 8 bases at J, leaving 8 bases unmatched. The germline CDR1 and CDR2 sequences are SNHLY and FYNNEI. The CDR3 spans 13 residues. CDR3 sequence reads: CASLRQGARGYTF. DNA for the CDR3: TGTGCCAGCCTGAGACAGGGGGCGCGGGGCTACACCTTC.

The V and J genes are TRBV7-6 and TRBJ2-1, with a weak D call TRBD2 (5 bases). The CDR3 is 15 residues long. Germline V gives CDR1 SGHVS, CDR2 FNYEAQ. Trimming cost V 5 bases and J 5 bases, with 16 bases left between them. CDR3 DNA sequence: TGTGCCAGCAGCCAACTAGTACGAGGGAACAATGAGCAGTTCTTC. Its protein product is CASSQLVRGNNEQFF.

This chain links TRBV5-4 with TRBJ2-2; no clear D. V was shortened by 4 bases and J by 0 bases, with 7 bases between the two germline ends. CDR3 length: 14 amino acids. Germline CDR1 and CDR2: SGHNT and YYREEE (reference sequence). CDR3 sequence: CASSSLANTGELFF. The DNA of the CDR3 is TGTGCCAGCAGCAGCCTAGCGAACACCGGGGAGCTGTTTTTT.

J is TRBJ2-3 and V is TRBV4-2; 7 bases line up with TRBD2. The CDR3 has 14 amino acids. Germline values: CDR1 LGHNA, CDR2 YNFKEQ. The ends lost 6 bases at V and 6 bases at J; junction bases unmatched: 9. CDR3: CASSSGLDGDTQYF. The DNA of the CDR3 is TGTGCCAGCAGTAGCGGACTAGATGGTGATACGCAGTATTTT.

J is TRBJ2-4 and V is TRBV15; possible D gene TRBD2, 6 bases. Germline CDR1 is LNHNV and CDR2 is YYDKDF (reference sequence). Trimming took 0 bases from V and 6 from J, leaving 12 bases between them. CDR3 length: 15 amino acids. CDR3 sequence reads: CATSRDRLGGNIQYF. The CDR3 DNA follows: TGTGCCACCAGCAGAGATCGGCTCGGGGGAAACATTCAGTACTTC.

The chain has TRBV10-3 and TRBJ1-2; D ambiguous. The CDR3 loop spans 12 amino acids. Germline V lookup: CDR1 ENHRY, CDR2 SYGVKD. V was pared by 4 bases and J by 5 bases, with 8 bases between. CDR3 sequence: CAISAGSYGYTF. The CDR3 DNA reads TGTGCCATCAGTGCGGGGTCGTATGGCTACACCTTC.

This clone was seen just once. This chain connects TRBV5-5 to TRBJ2-7; 7 bases agree with TRBD1. The CDR3 is 13 amino acids. Germline trimming cut 4 bases from V and 3 bases from J; bases unmatched to any gene: 4. The germline V gene has CDR1 SGHKS and CDR2 YYEKEE (reference sequence). CDR3 sequence (DNA): TGTGCCAGCAGCCGGGACAGCATCTACGAGCAGTACTTC. Encoded protein: CASSRDSIYEQYF.

This clone was seen a few times. The genes are TRBV7-9 and TRBJ1-5; D gene unclear. V lost 5 bases and J lost 7, with 15 bases in between. CDR3 size: 14 residues. Germline CDR1 reads SEHNR; CDR2 reads FQNEAQ (reference sequence). In DNA, the CDR3 is TGTGCCAGCAGCCCCGGACTCCCTGGGCAGCCCCAGCATTTT. It encodes CASSPGLPGQPQHF. The full variable domain, completed using reference TRBV7-9 and TRBJ1-5, is DTGVSQNPRHKITKRGQNVTFRCDPISEHNRLYWYRQTLGQGPEFLTYFQNEAQLEKSRLLSDRFSAERPKGSFSTLEIQRTEQGDSAMYLCASSPGLPGQPQHFGDGTRLSIL.

There are a few counts of this clone. The CDR3 nucleotides read TGTGCCAGTAGTATCCAACAGGGTCGAGGCGAAAAACTGTTTTTT. Translating gives CASSIQQGRGEKLFF. The genes are TRBV19 and TRBJ1-4; possibly TRBD1 for D (6 bases). The CDR3 length is 15 residues. V lost 3 bases and J lost 8, with 16 bases in between. Germline lookup yields CDR1 LNHDA and CDR2 SQIVND (reference sequence).

This clone appeared a few times. J is TRBJ1-2 and V is TRBV11-2; D gene unclear. The CDR3 is made up of 14 amino acids. The germline gives CDR1 SGHAT, CDR2 FQNNGV. Trimming shortened V by 4 bases and J by 4 bases, and 13 bases separated the two germline ends. The CDR3 DNA sequence: TGTGCCAGCAGCTCGCCAATTGAGGGCTATGGCTACACCTTC. It translates to CASSSPIEGYGYTF.

V usage is TRBV27 and J usage is TRBJ2-7; a weak D match, TRBD1 (5 bases). The germline gives CDR1 MNHEY, CDR2 SMNVEV (reference sequence). The CDR3 is 13 amino acids. V was clipped by 0 bases and J by 6 bases, with 9 bases between them. The CDR3 region has the DNA TGTGCCAGCAGTTTATCGGCCAGGGCCGAGCAGTACTTC. This encodes CASSLSARAEQYF.

The V gene is TRBV7-9, the J gene TRBJ1-2; D remains ambiguous. With 5 bases removed from V and 3 bases from J, the gap between germline ends came to 16 bases. CDR3 length: 15 residues. Germline CDR1 and CDR2: SEHNR and FQNEAQ (reference sequence). The CDR3 here is CASSPPGVRDYGYTF. The CDR3 DNA follows: TGTGCCAGCAGCCCCCCCGGGGTTCGGGACTATGGCTACACCTTC. Combining the CDR3 with reference TRBV7-9 and TRBJ1-2 gives the whole variable domain DTGVSQNPRHKITKRGQNVTFRCDPISEHNRLYWYRQTLGQGPEFLTYFQNEAQLEKSRLLSDRFSAERPKGSFSTLEIQRTEQGDSAMYLCASSPPGVRDYGYTFGSGTRLTVV.

This chain connects TRBV20-1 to TRBJ1-2; D gene uncertain. V was trimmed by 5 bases and J by 10 bases, leaving 14 bases between them. Germline CDR1 DFQATT, CDR2 SNEGSKA (reference sequence). The CDR3 contains 11 residues. Here the CDR3 DNA reads TGCAGTGCTGTCGCTCGGAGGGACTACACCTTC. Translating it yields CSAVARRDYTF.

The chain combines TRBV5-1 with TRBJ2-7, with TRBD1 as a possible D gene (5 bases). V was clipped by 1 base and J by 5 bases, with 16 bases between them. The CDR3 is 15 amino acids. Germline CDR1 SGHRS, CDR2 YFSETQ. CDR3 amino acids: CASSLLSQVNHEQYF. The DNA for the CDR3 is TGCGCCAGCAGCTTGTTGTCACAGGTAAATCACGAGCAGTACTTC.

The V and J genes are TRBV5-4 and TRBJ2-1; D gene ambiguous. The CDR3 has 15 amino acids. The V gene lost 2 bases and the J gene lost 6 bases, with 15 bases spanning the gap. Germline CDR1 reads SGHNT; CDR2 reads YYREEE (reference sequence). CDR3 amino acids: CASSFMGPYSNEQFF. DNA for the CDR3: TGTGCCAGCAGCTTTATGGGCCCTTATAGCAATGAGCAGTTCTTC.

The chain combines TRBV10-2 with TRBJ1-2; perhaps TRBD1 as D (5 bases). The CDR3 is made up of 16 amino acids. V lost 0 bases, J lost 4 bases, and 15 bases lay in between. The germline V gene has CDR1 WSHSY and CDR2 SAAADI. Here the CDR3 reads CASSESRTPGVYGYTF. CDR3 nucleotides: TGCGCCAGCAGTGAGTCTAGGACCCCGGGGGTCTATGGCTACACCTTC.

The V gene is TRBV6-5, the J gene TRBJ2-2, with TRBD1 matching over 7 bases. This CDR3 contains 15 residues. The ends lost 2 bases at V and 9 bases at J; junction bases unmatched: 9. The germline V gene has CDR1 MNHEY and CDR2 SVGAGI. The CDR3 nucleotides are TGTGCCAGCAGTTACGTACAGGGGACGGGCCGGGAGCTGTTTTTT. Translating gives CASSYVQGTGRELFF.

V is TRBV27 and J is TRBJ2-3, with 8 bases fitting TRBD2. Trimming cost V 8 bases and J 0 bases; bases outside gene matches: 7. Germline V gives CDR1 MNHEY, CDR2 SMNVEV (reference sequence). The CDR3 covers 15 residues. The CDR3 here is CASARGGGSTDTQYF. In DNA, the CDR3 is TGTGCCAGCGCCCGGGGGGGAGGGAGCACAGATACGCAGTATTTT.

This clone was recorded a few times. The chain has TRBV11-2 and TRBJ2-7, with 9 bases identical to TRBD2. CDR1 is SGHAT and CDR2 is FQNNGV in the germline V gene. The CDR3 length is 17 residues. Unmatched junction bases numbered 14, after V lost 1 base and J lost 7 bases. CDR3 amino acids: CASSLGLGASGVWEQYF. In DNA, the CDR3 is TGTGCCAGCAGCTTAGGGCTGGGAGCTAGCGGGGTCTGGGAGCAGTACTTC. Full variable domain (outside the CDR3, taken from reference TRBV11-2 and TRBJ2-7): EAGVAQSPRYKIIEKRQSVAFWCNPISGHATLYWYQQILGQGPKLLIQFQNNGVVDDSQLPKDRFSAERLKGVDSTLKIQPAKLEDSAVYLCASSLGLGASGVWEQYFGPGTRLTVT.

On this clone itself: Within the sample, other DNA sequences also encode this same CDR3. V gene TRBV19 combines with J gene TRBJ1-6; D call uncertain. Germline CDR1 and CDR2: LNHDA and SQIVND (reference sequence). The length of the CDR3 is 12 residues. The ends were cut back, 4 bases at V and 7 bases at J, with 5 bases in the middle. The CDR3 reads CASSTRNSPLHF. In DNA form, the CDR3 reads TGTGCCAGTAGTACGAGGAATTCACCCCTCCACTTT.

The gene calls are TRBV24-1 and TRBJ2-3; D perhaps matches TRBD2 (6 bases). The CDR3 spans 15 residues. Germline assignment: CDR1 KGHDR and CDR2 SFDVKD. With 4 bases removed from V and 8 bases from J, the gap between germline ends came to 18 bases. CDR3 in amino acids: CATSDAGLPAGTQYF. CDR3 nucleotide sequence: TGTGCCACCAGTGACGCGGGACTCCCGGCGGGTACGCAGTATTTT.